The entry that follows covers one TCR beta chain sequence. Its antigen is still unknown. The CDR3 totals 16 residues. Germline CDR1 and CDR2: LGHNA and YNFKEQ. UMI labels and 5' RACE were used to prepare the TRB cDNA libraries. TCRdb re-called the 5' RACE reads and catalogs CDR3 proteins one per entry, DNA excluded. The table gives about 38,000 distinct CDR3 sequences; the top ten clones make up roughly 15% of it. The entry originates in a study of CXCR3-negative and CXCR3-positive naive CD8 T cells. Study results and caveats: The study found that naive CXCR3-negative and CXCR3-positive cells shared TRBV-TRBJ usage, while memory cells differed. Naive subsets had comparable surface CD5, so TRB CDR3 properties gauged TCR strength. Memory CD8+ cells showed much lower diversity, while both naive subsets displayed comparably high diversity.

This clonotype was sampled from a human donor in good health. Some clones in this sample may be carry-over from other donors' samples. This chain links TRBV4-2 with TRBJ2-7; the TCRdb call, TRBD2, lacks DNA for checking. The sequenced sample was memory CD8+ T cells from blood. CDR3 sequence reads: CASSQEVLAGGYEQYF.